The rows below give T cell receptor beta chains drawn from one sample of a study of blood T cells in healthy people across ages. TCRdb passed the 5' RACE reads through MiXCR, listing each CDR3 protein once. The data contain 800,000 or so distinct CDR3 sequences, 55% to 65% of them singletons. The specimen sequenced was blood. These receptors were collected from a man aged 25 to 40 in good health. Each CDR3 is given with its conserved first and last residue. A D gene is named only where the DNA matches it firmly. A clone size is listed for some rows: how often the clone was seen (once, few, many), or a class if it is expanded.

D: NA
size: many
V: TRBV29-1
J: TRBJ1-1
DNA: TGCAGCGTATCCAGGGACCTGAACACTGAAGCTTTCTTT
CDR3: CSVSRDLNTEAFF

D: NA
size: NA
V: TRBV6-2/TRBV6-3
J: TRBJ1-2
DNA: TGTGCCAGCAGAGCGGAGGGAACGGGCTATGGCTACACCTTC
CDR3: CASRAEGTGYGYTF

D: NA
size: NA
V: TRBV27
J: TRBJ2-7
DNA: TGTGCCAGCAGTTTTAGGGCCTCCTACGAGCAGTACTTC
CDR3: CASSFRASYEQYF

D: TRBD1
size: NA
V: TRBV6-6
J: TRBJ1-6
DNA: TGTGCCAGCAGCACAGGGGTAAGCTATAATTCACCCCTCCACTTT
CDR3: CASSTGVSYNSPLHF

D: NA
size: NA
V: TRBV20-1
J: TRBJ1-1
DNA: TGCAGTGTAGACGGTAACCTAGAAGCTTTCTTT
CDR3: CSVDGNLEAFF

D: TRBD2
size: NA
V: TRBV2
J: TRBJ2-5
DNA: TGTGCCAGCAGGAACCCCACTAGCGACGCCCAAGAGACCCAGTACTTC
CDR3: CASRNPTSDAQETQYF

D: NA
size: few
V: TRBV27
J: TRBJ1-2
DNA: TGTGCCAGTAGTTTATCCACAACTCATAACTATGGCTACACCTTC
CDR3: CASSLSTTHNYGYTF

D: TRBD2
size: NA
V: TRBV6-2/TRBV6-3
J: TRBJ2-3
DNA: TGTGCCAGCAGTGTCGGACTAGCGGGGGCGACGCAGTATTTT
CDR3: CASSVGLAGATQYF

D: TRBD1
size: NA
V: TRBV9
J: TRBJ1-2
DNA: TGTGCCAGCAGCGAATCGATACAGGGGCGAGAGGTTGGAGGCTACACCTTC
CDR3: CASSESIQGREVGGYTF

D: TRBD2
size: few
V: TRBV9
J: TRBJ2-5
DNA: TGTGCCAGCAGCTTCCACTCTAGCGGGGAAGAGACCCAGTACTTC
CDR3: CASSFHSSGEETQYF

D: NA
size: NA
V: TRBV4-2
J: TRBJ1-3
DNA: TGTGCCAGCAGCCAAGGAGAGTCTGGAAACACCATATATTTT
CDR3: CASSQGESGNTIYF

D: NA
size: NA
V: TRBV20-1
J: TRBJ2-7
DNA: TGCAGTGCTATGAGGGATAACTCCTACGAGCAGTACTTC
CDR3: CSAMRDNSYEQYF

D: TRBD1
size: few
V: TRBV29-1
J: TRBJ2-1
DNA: TGCAGCGGACAGGGGGACTACAATGAGCAGTTCTTC
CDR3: CSGQGDYNEQFF

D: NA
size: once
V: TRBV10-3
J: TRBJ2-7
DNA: TGTGCCATCAGCCTTGCCGGACCTCGATCCTACGAGCAGTACTTC
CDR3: CAISLAGPRSYEQYF

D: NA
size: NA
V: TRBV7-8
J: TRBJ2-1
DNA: TGTGCCAGCAGCTGCGATTTGTCCTCCTACAATGAGCAGTTCTTC
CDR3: CASSCDLSSYNEQFF

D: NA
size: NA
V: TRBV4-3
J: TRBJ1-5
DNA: TGCGCCAGCAGCTCCGAACCTGGGTACAATCGGCCCCAGCATTTT
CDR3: CASSSEPGYNRPQHF

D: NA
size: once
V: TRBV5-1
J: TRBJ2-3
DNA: TGCGCCAGCAGCTTGGCCGCTGCTGGGGTGGATACGCAGTATTTT
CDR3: CASSLAAAGVDTQYF

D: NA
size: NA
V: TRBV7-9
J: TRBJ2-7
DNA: TGTGCCAGCAGCAAGACGACGGTTACATACGAGCAGTACTTC
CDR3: CASSKTTVTYEQYF

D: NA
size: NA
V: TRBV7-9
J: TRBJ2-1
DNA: TGTGCCAGCAGCTGGGACTCTGACAATGAGCAGTTCTTC
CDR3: CASSWDSDNEQFF

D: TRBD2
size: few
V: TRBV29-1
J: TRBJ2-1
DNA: TGCAGCGTCCAGGGACTAGCGGGTTACAATGAGCAGTTCTTC
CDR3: CSVQGLAGYNEQFF

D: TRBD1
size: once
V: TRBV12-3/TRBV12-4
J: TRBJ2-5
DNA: TGTGCCAGCAGTCCGGGACAGGGGGGACGAGAGACCCAGTACTTC
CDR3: CASSPGQGGRETQYF

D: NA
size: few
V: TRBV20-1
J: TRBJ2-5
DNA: TGCAGTGCTAGAGTCGCAGGGAACATCCAAGAGACCCAGTACTTC
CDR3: CSARVAGNIQETQYF

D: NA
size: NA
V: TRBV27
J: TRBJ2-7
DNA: TGTGCCAGCAGTTTATTAGGACTAGAGCAGTACTTC
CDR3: CASSLLGLEQYF

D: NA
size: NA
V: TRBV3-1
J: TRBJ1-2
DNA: TGTGCCTGCAGCCAATGGATAGGAAGCCGAGAGCGCTACACCTTC
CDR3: CACSQWIGSRERYTF

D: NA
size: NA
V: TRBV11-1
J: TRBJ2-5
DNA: TGTGCCAGCAGCATTACTAGGGGTCAGTACCAAGGGACCCAGTACTTC
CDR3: CASSITRGQYQGTQYF

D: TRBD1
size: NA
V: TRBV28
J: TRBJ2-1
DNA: TGTGCCAGCAGTTGGACAGGACAAGAGACCCAGTTCTTC
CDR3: CASSWTGQETQFF

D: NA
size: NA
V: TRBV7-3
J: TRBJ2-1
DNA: TGTGCCAGCAGCTTCCTTGGCGGGGGCCCCTACAATGAGCAGTTCTTC
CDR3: CASSFLGGGPYNEQFF

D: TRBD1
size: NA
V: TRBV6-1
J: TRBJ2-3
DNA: TGTGCCAGCAGACCCGGGACAGGCGGCCCGGATACGCAGTATTTT
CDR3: CASRPGTGGPDTQYF

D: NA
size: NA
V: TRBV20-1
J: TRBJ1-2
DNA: TGCAGTGTTCTGAGGGGCTATGGCTACACCTTC
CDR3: CSVLRGYGYTF

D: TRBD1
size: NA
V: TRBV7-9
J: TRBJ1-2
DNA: TGTGCCAGCAGCTTTGGGACAGACGGCTACACCTTC
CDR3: CASSFGTDGYTF

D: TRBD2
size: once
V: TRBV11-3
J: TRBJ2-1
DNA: TGTGCCAGCAGCTTAGACGCGGGAGATCTCAATGAGCAGTTCTTC
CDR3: CASSLDAGDLNEQFF

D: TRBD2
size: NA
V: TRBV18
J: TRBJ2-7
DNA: TGTGCCACCCAAACTAGCGGGGTCTTCAATGAGCAGTACTTC
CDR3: CATQTSGVFNEQYF

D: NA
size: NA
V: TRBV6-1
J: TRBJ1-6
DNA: TGTGCCAGCAAGGCCGGACAGCTCTCCTATAATTCACCCCTCCACTTT
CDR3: CASKAGQLSYNSPLHF

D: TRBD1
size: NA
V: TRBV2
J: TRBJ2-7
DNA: TGTGCCAGCAGTGAAGCTCTAGGACAGGGCTACGAGCAGTACTTC
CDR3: CASSEALGQGYEQYF

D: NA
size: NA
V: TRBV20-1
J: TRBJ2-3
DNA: TGCAGTGCAAGACTAGAGACAGATACGCAGTATTTT
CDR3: CSARLETDTQYF

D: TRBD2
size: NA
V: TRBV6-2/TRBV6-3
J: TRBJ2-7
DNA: TGTGCCAGCAGACTAGCGGGGGAGTCCTACGAGCAGTACTTC
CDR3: CASRLAGESYEQYF